A single sample gave rise to the 19 T cell receptor beta chains below, sequenced in a study of CD8 T cells in Susac syndrome. Roughly 0.45 to 1 ug RNA was reverse transcribed with random hexamers. TCRdb independently ran MiXCR on the immunoSEQ multiplex PCR reads; one entry per CDR3 protein. The sample gives about 150,000 distinct CDR3 sequences, around 95% of which show up once; approximately 0.15% is in the top ten. The sample taken for sequencing was CD4+ T cells from PBMCs. The receptor set was obtained from a human donor with Susac syndrome.

The chain uses TRBV18 and TRBJ2-5; unclear D gene. The CDR3 totals 12 residues. The germline V gene encodes CDR1 KGHSH and CDR2 LQKENI. V was pared by 3 bases and J by 5 bases, with 7 bases between. The CDR3 spells CASSPYGETQYF. CDR3 nucleotides: TGTGCCAGCTCACCCTACGGGGAGACCCAGTACTTC.

This clonotype was picked up one time. The genes are TRBV19 and TRBJ2-2; 9 nucleotides align to TRBD1. Per germline, CDR1 LNHDA and CDR2 SQIVND (reference sequence). V trimming: 4 bases; J trimming: 6 bases; junction bases outside the gene matches: 6. The CDR3 covers 15 residues. This CDR3 is CASSTPGQGAGELFF. The CDR3 DNA follows: TGTGCCAGTAGTACGCCGGGACAGGGAGCCGGGGAGCTGTTTTTT. Full variable domain (outside the CDR3, taken from reference TRBV19 and TRBJ2-2): DGGITQSPKYLFRKEGQNVTLSCEQNLNHDAMYWYRQDPGQGLRLIYYSQIVNDFQKGDIAEGYSVSREKKESFPLTVTSAQKNPTAFYLCASSTPGQGAGELFFGEGSRLTVL.

The J gene is TRBJ2-3, the V gene TRBV21-1; TRBD2 is the table's D call and was not checked against the DNA. TRBV21-1 constitutes a pseudogene. The CDR3 spans 16 residues. CDR3 nucleotides: TGTGCCAGCAGCCTTCGCACTAGCGGCCGCACAGATACGCAGTATTTT. Translated: CASSLRTSGRTDTQYF.

The chain has TRBV11-2 and TRBJ2-3, with TRBD2 as a possible D gene (6 bases). Germline V gene sequence: CDR1 SGHAT, CDR2 FQNNGV. The CDR3 is 14 amino acids. With 5 bases removed from V and 2 bases from J, the gap between germline ends came to 11 bases. Here the CDR3 DNA reads TGTGCCAGCAGCCCCAGCGGGCCCACAGATACGCAGTATTTT. It codes for CASSPSGPTDTQYF.

The chain links TRBV20-1 to TRBJ1-5; the match to TRBD1 covers 8 bases. Germline loops: CDR1 DFQATT, CDR2 SNEGSKA (reference sequence). The CDR3 sequence is 14 residues long. V shed 5 bases, J shed 1 base, and the junction held 4 bases outside the gene matches. The CDR3 nucleotides read TGCAGTGCTCCGGACAGGGAGAGCAATCAGCCCCAGCATTTT. Translated, it gives CSAPDRESNQPQHF.

The chain employs TRBV18 and TRBJ1-6; 8 bases align to TRBD1. V lost 3 bases and J lost 7; bases outside the gene matches: 5. In germline, CDR1 is KGHSH, CDR2 LQKENI. The CDR3 has 15 amino acids. CDR3 bases: TGTGCCAGCTCACCGGGACAGGTCAACAATTCACCCCTCCACTTT. Protein product: CASSPGQVNNSPLHF.

The genes are TRBV11-2 and TRBJ1-2; D gene ambiguous. This CDR3 is built from 14 residues. Germline V gene sequence: CDR1 SGHAT, CDR2 FQNNGV. V lost 2 bases to trimming and J lost 4 bases, with 11 bases between them. In nucleotides, the CDR3 is TGTGCCAGCAGCTTAACAGCGTTCGGCTATGGCTACACCTTC. As protein: CASSLTAFGYGYTF.

CDR3 sequence reads: CASSQEGGRAGETQYF. The CDR3, as DNA: TGCGCCAGCAGCCAAGAGGGCGGCCGGGCGGGGGAGACCCAGTACTTC. The genes are TRBV4-3 and TRBJ2-5, with D maybe TRBD2 (6 bases). V lost 0 bases to trimming and J lost 5 bases, with 16 bases between them. Per germline, CDR1 LGHNA and CDR2 YSLEER. CDR3 length: 16 residues.

V and J are TRBV5-1 and TRBJ1-1; D is unclear. Germline V lookup: CDR1 SGHRS, CDR2 YFSETQ. V was clipped by 2 bases and J by 1 base, with 12 bases between them. This CDR3 has 15 amino acids. CDR3 coding DNA: TGCGCCAGCAGCTTTTCTGGACGCCCGAACACTGAAGCTTTCTTT. This codes for CASSFSGRPNTEAFF.

This rearrangement joins TRBV7-9 to TRBJ2-3, with D possibly being TRBD1 (6 bases). CDR1 and CDR2 from the germline V gene are SEHNR and FQNEAQ (reference sequence). V was trimmed by 2 bases and J by 1 base, leaving 13 bases between them. The CDR3 covers 16 residues. The CDR3 loop is CASSLIGGGGTDTQYF. The CDR3 DNA sequence: TGTGCCAGCAGCTTAATAGGTGGGGGCGGCACAGATACGCAGTATTTT.

This sequence joins TRBV12-3 or TRBV12-4 and TRBJ2-7; a possible D gene is TRBD1 (6 bases). V lost 6 bases to trimming and J lost 3 bases, with 15 bases between them. The CDR3 covers 14 residues. Written as DNA, the CDR3 is TGTGCCAGCAGCCCGACAGGTTCTCTCTACGAGCAGTACTTC. This encodes CASSPTGSLYEQYF.

The chain uses TRBV5-6 and TRBJ1-5; tentatively, D is TRBD1 (5 bases). This CDR3 comprises 18 residues. CDR1 SGHDT and CDR2 YYEEEE come from the germline V gene. The germline V and J ends were trimmed by 0 bases and 0 bases, with 16 bases remaining between them. The CDR3 reads CASSLGRGADYSNQPQHF. In nucleotides, the CDR3 is TGTGCCAGCAGCTTGGGGAGGGGAGCCGATTATAGCAATCAGCCCCAGCATTTT.

The chain joins TRBV7-2 to TRBJ1-1, with 10 positions matching TRBD1. Looked up from germline, CDR1 is SGHTA and CDR2 is FQGNSA. CDR3 length equals 15 residues. Losses at the gene ends were 5 bases for V and 4 bases for J; bases not matched to a gene: 7. The chain's CDR3 is CASSVDRGRVTEAFF. CDR3 nucleotides: TGTGCCAGCAGCGTTGACAGGGGGCGGGTCACTGAAGCTTTCTTT.

In its sample, this clonotype was seen a few times. V usage is TRBV2 and J usage is TRBJ1-5; D ambiguous. From germline, CDR1 is SNHLY and CDR2 FYNNEI. The CDR3 is made up of 11 amino acids. V was pared by 4 bases and J by 5 bases, with 3 bases between. The CDR3 DNA reads as TGTGCCAGCAGTGGGGATCAGCCCCAGCATTTT. Translated, it gives CASSGDQPQHF. The full variable domain, in which reference TRBV2 and TRBJ1-5 provide the parts outside the CDR3, is EPEVTQTPSHQVTQMGQEVILRCVPISNHLYFYWYRQILGQKVEFLVSFYNNEISEKSEIFDDQFSVERPDGSNFTLKIRSTKLEDSAMYFCASSGDQPQHFGDGTRLSIL.

A few counts support this clonotype. This chain uses TRBV12-3 or TRBV12-4 with TRBJ1-1; a weak D match, TRBD1 (5 bases). Trimming took off 1 base at V and 1 base at J, with 7 bases between the two ends. The CDR3 covers 14 residues. The CDR3 region has the DNA TGTGCCAGCAGTTTAGGGACACCGAACACTGAAGCTTTCTTT. As protein: CASSLGTPNTEAFF.

The chain couples TRBV7-2 to TRBJ2-1; D might be TRBD1 (5 bases). From germline, CDR1 is SGHTA and CDR2 FQGNSA. This CDR3 comprises 15 residues. Trimming took 5 bases from V and 0 from J, leaving 11 bases between them. CDR3 bases: TGTGCCAGCAGCAGCTTAGGGGCCTCCTACAATGAGCAGTTCTTC. This encodes CASSSLGASYNEQFF.

The chain has TRBV9 and TRBJ2-5, with 8 bases aligning to TRBD2. The CDR3 loop spans 15 amino acids. Germline V gene data show CDR1 as SGDLS and CDR2 as YYNGEE. The J segment lost 8 bases and the V segment lost 3 bases, leaving 12 bases of the junction unmatched. The CDR3 DNA is TGTGCCAGCAGCGGGCTCGGGGGGGGACAAGGAACCCAGTACTTC. Protein sequence: CASSGLGGGQGTQYF.

The chain employs TRBV20-1 and TRBJ1-4, with D perhaps matching TRBD1 (5 bases). Germline V CDR1 and CDR2: DFQATT, SNEGSKA (reference sequence). Trimming removed 7 bases from V and 4 bases from J, with 19 bases in between. The CDR3 is 15 amino acids. The CDR3, as DNA: TGCAGTGTCAAAAAGCCGGGGCTGAGTAATGAAAAACTGTTTTTT. This encodes CSVKKPGLSNEKLFF.

The rearrangement uses TRBV7-6 and TRBJ1-6; D unclear. CDR3 length equals 13 residues. CDR1 SGHVS and CDR2 FNYEAQ come from the germline V gene. V lost 3 bases, J lost 8 bases, and 8 bases lay in between. In DNA, the CDR3 is TGTGCCAGCAGCTTCGCCGGCCATTCACCCCTCCACTTT. Protein sequence: CASSFAGHSPLHF.